Listed below are T cell receptor beta chains from one sample, sequenced in a study of molecular identifiers for immune sequencing clone quantification. A single record per CDR3 protein comes from TCRdb applying MiXCR to the PCR reads. The profile shows about 640,000 distinct CDR3 sequences, less than 20% of them singletons. What was sequenced was naive CD8+ T cells from blood, with Jurkat cell RNA spiked in. The receptor set was obtained from a human donor in good health. Some libraries in this study had Jurkat cell RNA spiked in. Each CDR3 is given with its conserved first and last residue. Fields, in order: J gene, D gene, V gene, clone size, CDR3 protein, CDR3 DNA. The D gene is left open where the match is weak. Part of the rows lack a size; the others show once, few, many or a class for expanded clones.

J: TRBJ1-1; D: NA; V: TRBV6-6; size: many; CDR3: CASSYPPRQDSINTEAFF; DNA: TGTGCCAGCAGTTACCCTCCAAGACAGGACAGCATAAACACTGAAGCTTTCTTT
J: TRBJ1-3; D: NA; V: TRBV19; size: few; CDR3: CASSPSVFSGNTIYF; DNA: TGTGCCAGTAGTCCTTCGGTATTCTCTGGAAACACCATATATTTT
J: TRBJ2-1; D: NA; V: TRBV9; size: few; CDR3: CASSVADSSYNEQFF; DNA: TGTGCCAGCAGCGTCGCTGACAGCTCCTACAATGAGCAGTTCTTC
J: TRBJ1-2; D: NA; V: TRBV25-1; size: many; CDR3: CASSLGAEGYTF; DNA: TGTGCCAGCAGTCTCGGGGCCGAAGGCTACACCTTC
J: TRBJ2-3; D: NA; V: TRBV25-1; size: many; CDR3: CASSQAGFTDTQYF; DNA: TGTGCCAGCAGTCAGGCCGGTTTCACAGATACGCAGTATTTT
J: TRBJ2-1; D: NA; V: TRBV30; size: few; CDR3: CAWSPRVPSYNEQFF; DNA: TGTGCCTGGAGTCCCAGGGTCCCCTCCTACAATGAGCAGTTCTTC
J: TRBJ1-5; D: TRBD1; V: TRBV2; size: many; CDR3: CASSEGQGNPQPQHF; DNA: TGTGCCAGCAGTGAAGGACAGGGTAACCCTCAGCCCCAGCATTTT
J: TRBJ2-5; D: TRBD1; V: TRBV12-3/TRBV12-4; size: NA; CDR3: CASKQGYQETQYF; DNA: TGTGCCAGCAAACAGGGGTACCAAGAGACCCAGTACTTC
J: TRBJ1-1; D: NA; V: TRBV5-1; size: many; CDR3: CASSLTDNTEAFF; DNA: TGCGCCAGCAGCTTGACTGATAACACTGAAGCTTTCTTT
J: TRBJ2-1; D: NA; V: TRBV2; size: many; CDR3: CASRLGEQFF; DNA: TGTGCCAGCAGACTCGGTGAGCAGTTCTTC
J: TRBJ1-2; D: TRBD1; V: TRBV6-5; size: many; CDR3: CASSYSYDRGPNYGYTF; DNA: TGTGCCAGCAGTTACTCGTATGACAGGGGGCCTAACTATGGCTACACCTTC
J: TRBJ2-7; D: NA; V: TRBV5-1; size: many; CDR3: CASSLVSHGDEQYF; DNA: TGCGCCAGCAGCTTGGTAAGCCATGGGGACGAGCAGTACTTC
J: TRBJ2-7; D: NA; V: TRBV12-3/TRBV12-4; size: many; CDR3: CASSFAYLVHEQYF; DNA: TGTGCCAGCAGTTTCGCTTACCTGGTCCACGAGCAGTACTTC
J: TRBJ2-4; D: NA; V: TRBV27; size: NA; CDR3: CASSLVAGLAKNIQYF; DNA: TGTGCCAGCAGTTTAGTTGCAGGATTAGCCAAAAACATTCAGTACTTC
J: TRBJ1-1; D: NA; V: TRBV4-1; size: many; CDR3: CASSQGFATVDTEAFF; DNA: TGCGCCAGCAGCCAAGGATTCGCGACAGTGGATACTGAAGCTTTCTTT
J: TRBJ1-3; D: NA; V: TRBV4-1; size: NA; CDR3: CASSQEWWVAGNTIYF; DNA: TGCGCCAGCAGCCAAGAGTGGTGGGTGGCTGGAAACACCATATATTTT
J: TRBJ1-1; D: NA; V: TRBV11-2; size: many; CDR3: CASSPGRVGTEAFF; DNA: TGTGCCAGCAGCCCGGGGAGGGTCGGGACTGAAGCTTTCTTT
J: TRBJ1-2; D: TRBD1; V: TRBV30; size: few; CDR3: CAWGGTGGYGYTF; DNA: TGTGCCTGGGGGGGGACAGGGGGCTATGGCTACACCTTC
J: TRBJ2-3; D: NA; V: TRBV4-3; size: many; CDR3: CASSQDLGGPDTQYF; DNA: TGCGCCAGCAGCCAAGATCTTGGCGGACCAGATACGCAGTATTTT
J: TRBJ1-1; D: NA; V: TRBV6-2/TRBV6-3; size: many; CDR3: CASSFRVPEAFF; DNA: TGTGCCAGCAGTTTTCGGGTCCCTGAAGCTTTCTTT
J: TRBJ1-5; D: NA; V: TRBV4-3; size: many; CDR3: CASRDSFASNQPQHF; DNA: TGCGCCAGCAGAGATAGTTTCGCCAGTAATCAGCCCCAGCATTTT
J: TRBJ2-5; D: NA; V: TRBV6-5; size: NA; CDR3: CASSGWAEQETQYF; DNA: TGTGCCAGCAGTGGGTGGGCGGAACAAGAGACCCAGTACTTC
J: TRBJ2-3; D: NA; V: TRBV20-1; size: many; CDR3: CSARDFLGGGQTSTDTQYF; DNA: TGCAGTGCTAGAGATTTTTTGGGTGGGGGGCAGACTAGCACAGATACGCAGTATTTT
J: TRBJ1-1; D: NA; V: TRBV7-9; size: many; CDR3: CASSWGGEAFF; DNA: TGTGCCAGCAGCTGGGGGGGTGAAGCTTTCTTT
J: TRBJ2-1; D: TRBD1; V: TRBV7-9; size: few; CDR3: CASTKTGVDYNEQFF; DNA: TGTGCCAGCACCAAGACAGGGGTGGACTACAATGAGCAGTTCTTC
J: TRBJ1-1; D: NA; V: TRBV7-9; size: few; CDR3: CASSTETGPRGFEAFF; DNA: TGTGCCAGCAGCACCGAAACGGGGCCTAGAGGTTTTGAAGCTTTCTTT
J: TRBJ2-5; D: NA; V: TRBV19; size: NA; CDR3: CASTLQGLQETQYF; DNA: TGTGCCAGTACCCTGCAAGGACTCCAAGAGACCCAGTACTTC
J: TRBJ2-7; D: NA; V: TRBV12-5; size: many; CDR3: CAISRPYEQYF; DNA: TGTGCTATTTCCAGGCCCTACGAGCAGTACTTC
J: TRBJ2-7; D: NA; V: TRBV5-6; size: many; CDR3: CASTLGGSSYEQYF; DNA: TGTGCCAGCACCCTAGGTGGTAGCTCCTACGAGCAGTACTTC
J: TRBJ1-4; D: NA; V: TRBV9; size: many; CDR3: CASSLSGASNEKLFF; DNA: TGTGCCAGCAGCCTATCCGGGGCCTCTAATGAAAAACTGTTTTTT
J: TRBJ1-3; D: TRBD1; V: TRBV7-3; size: many; CDR3: CASSEDTGGANTIYF; DNA: TGTGCCAGCAGCGAAGACACAGGGGGTGCAAACACCATATATTTT
J: TRBJ1-3; D: TRBD1; V: TRBV4-3; size: many; CDR3: CASSPGTGTSSGNTIYF; DNA: TGCGCCAGCAGCCCTGGGACAGGGACCTCCTCTGGAAACACCATATATTTT
J: TRBJ2-3; D: NA; V: TRBV20-1; size: many; CDR3: CSAKDLSTDTQYF; DNA: TGCAGTGCGAAGGACCTAAGCACAGATACGCAGTATTTT
J: TRBJ2-5; D: NA; V: TRBV6-5; size: many; CDR3: CASSPHRGPSGQETQYF; DNA: TGTGCCAGCAGTCCTCACCGAGGGCCCAGCGGGCAAGAGACCCAGTACTTC
J: TRBJ2-4; D: NA; V: TRBV7-9; size: many; CDR3: CASSLPAKNIQYF; DNA: TGTGCCAGCAGCCTCCCTGCCAAAAACATTCAGTACTTC
J: TRBJ1-1; D: NA; V: TRBV20-1; size: few; CDR3: CSARTMNTEAFF; DNA: TGCAGTGCTCGGACCATGAACACTGAAGCTTTCTTT
J: TRBJ1-1; D: NA; V: TRBV19; size: NA; CDR3: CASTPGGGSEAFF; DNA: TGTGCCAGTACTCCCGGGGGGGGCTCTGAAGCTTTCTTT
J: TRBJ2-1; D: TRBD1; V: TRBV6-5; size: NA; CDR3: CASSYSTGGDEQFF; DNA: TGTGCCAGCAGTTACTCAACAGGGGGCGATGAGCAGTTCTTC
J: TRBJ2-7; D: NA; V: TRBV27; size: NA; CDR3: CASNYRLAYEQYF; DNA: TGTGCCAGCAATTATAGGTTAGCCTACGAGCAGTACTTC
J: TRBJ2-7; D: TRBD2; V: TRBV6-2/TRBV6-3; size: NA; CDR3: CASSYLPSGMDNEQYF; DNA: TGTGCCAGCAGTTACTTACCTAGCGGGATGGACAACGAGCAGTACTTC
J: TRBJ2-3; D: TRBD2; V: TRBV5-1; size: many; CDR3: CASSLGLAGAGDTQYF; DNA: TGCGCCAGCAGCTTAGGACTAGCGGGGGCCGGGGATACGCAGTATTTT
J: TRBJ1-1; D: NA; V: TRBV12-3/TRBV12-4; size: many; CDR3: CASSSTDRQNTEAFF; DNA: TGTGCCAGCAGTTCAACGGACAGACAGAACACTGAAGCTTTCTTT
J: TRBJ2-3; D: NA; V: TRBV11-2; size: many; CDR3: CASSLGARVTDTQYF; DNA: TGTGCCAGCAGCTTAGGAGCCAGGGTCACAGATACGCAGTATTTT
J: TRBJ2-1; D: TRBD2; V: TRBV20-1; size: once; CDR3: CSARQAPGLAGGLISYNEQFF; DNA: TGCAGTGCTAGGCAAGCTCCGGGACTAGCGGGAGGGCTCATCTCCTACAATGAGCAGTTCTTC
J: TRBJ2-7; D: NA; V: TRBV27; size: few; CDR3: CASSKIGISYEQYF; DNA: TGTGCCAGCAGTAAGATTGGGATCTCCTACGAGCAGTACTTC
J: TRBJ1-5; D: TRBD1; V: TRBV12-3/TRBV12-4; size: many; CDR3: CASSTQTTGVPWPQHF; DNA: TGTGCCAGCAGTACACAAACCACAGGGGTACCGTGGCCCCAGCATTTT
J: TRBJ2-5; D: NA; V: TRBV7-2; size: once; CDR3: CASSLDGLQEAQYF; DNA: TGTGCCAGCAGCTTAGATGGGTTACAAGAGGCCCAGTACTTC
J: TRBJ2-2; D: NA; V: TRBV7-2; size: NA; CDR3: CASSAGTLGGELFF; DNA: TGTGCCAGCAGCGCCGGGACCCTTGGCGGGGAGCTGTTTTTT
J: TRBJ2-3; D: TRBD2; V: TRBV24-1; size: many; CDR3: CATSDLERELSTDTQYF; DNA: TGTGCCACCAGTGATTTGGAGCGGGAGTTGAGCACAGATACGCAGTATTTT
J: TRBJ2-5; D: NA; V: TRBV12-3/TRBV12-4; size: many; CDR3: CASKDSVRETQYF; DNA: TGTGCCAGCAAGGACAGCGTGCGAGAGACCCAGTACTTC
J: TRBJ1-1; D: NA; V: TRBV2; size: many; CDR3: CASRTPEGMNTEAFF; DNA: TGTGCCAGCAGGACACCCGAGGGTATGAACACTGAAGCTTTCTTT
J: TRBJ2-1; D: NA; V: TRBV7-9; size: few; CDR3: CASSSDSKHYNEQFF; DNA: TGTGCCAGCAGCTCGGACAGCAAACATTACAATGAGCAGTTCTTC
J: TRBJ2-3; D: TRBD2; V: TRBV6-5; size: many; CDR3: CASSLRPGLVLNTDTQYF; DNA: TGTGCCAGCAGCCTAAGACCGGGACTAGTTTTAAACACAGATACGCAGTATTTT
J: TRBJ2-4; D: TRBD1; V: TRBV6-5; size: NA; CDR3: CASSEEGQGVKKNIQYF; DNA: TGTGCCAGCAGTGAAGAAGGGCAGGGGGTGAAGAAAAACATTCAGTACTTC
J: TRBJ1-5; D: NA; V: TRBV7-9; size: many; CDR3: CAIADSNQPQHF; DNA: TGTGCCATCGCGGATAGCAATCAGCCCCAGCATTTT
J: TRBJ2-2; D: NA; V: TRBV4-3; size: many; CDR3: CASSQVWVRGEGTGELFF; DNA: TGCGCCAGCAGCCAAGTGTGGGTTCGCGGTGAGGGCACCGGGGAGCTGTTTTTT
J: TRBJ2-5; D: NA; V: TRBV7-3; size: many; CDR3: CASSFSGTPETQYF; DNA: TGTGCCAGCAGCTTTTCCGGGACGCCGGAGACCCAGTACTTC